The clone carrying this TCR beta chain has just a few counts. The length of the CDR3 is 15 residues. Germline-derived CDR1 and CDR2 are SGHAT and FQNNGV. The V segment lost 0 bases and the J segment 2 bases; nucleotides outside the gene matches: 2. These data are taken from a study of T cell responses to AZD1222 COVID-19 vaccine. Clones were sequenced by immunoSEQ multiplex PCR, and TCRdb holds only the in-frame ones, with some missing. The table lists some 150,000 clones, around 88% of them singletons. The sequencing used peripheral blood, collected on day 0 of AZD1222 vaccination. This chain links TRBV11-2 with TRBJ2-7, with 9 bases matching TRBD1. The TCR was taken from an adult in good health. The CDR3 DNA reads as TGTGCCAGCAGCTTAGATGGGACAGGGACCTACGAGCAGTACTTC. Translated: CASSLDGTGTYEQYF. Supplemented by reference TRBV11-2 and TRBJ2-7, the full variable domain reads EAGVAQSPRYKIIEKRQSVAFWCNPISGHATLYWYQQILGQGPKLLIQFQNNGVVDDSQLPKDRFSAERLKGVDSTLKIQPAKLEDSAVYLCASSLDGTGTYEQYFGPGTRLTVT.